The 2 T cell receptor beta chains below come from one sample, sequenced in a study of T cell changes during pregnancy in multiple sclerosis. Method: immunoSEQ multiplex PCR; TCRdb's copy keeps in-frame clones and lacks some. The sample carries about 74,000 clones, about 88% recorded once. The sample consisted of peripheral blood, taken before pregnancy. The receptors were sampled from a female donor with multiple sclerosis, enrolled in a pregnancy study.

The chain employs TRBV14 and TRBJ1-1, with D uncertain. CDR3 length: 14 residues. V dropped 3 bases and J dropped 6 bases, with 14 bases sitting between them. Germline CDR1 is SGHDN and CDR2 is FVKESK. CDR3 region: CASSQGARRAEAFF. CDR3 DNA sequence: TGTGCCAGCAGCCAGGGAGCCAGAAGGGCTGAAGCTTTCTTT.

The gene calls are TRBV5-1 and TRBJ1-2, with D hard to call. V was trimmed by 2 bases and J by 3 bases, leaving 14 bases between them. This CDR3 comprises 15 residues. CDR1 and CDR2 (germline): SGHRS, YFSETQ. CDR3: CASSFEPRRDYGYTF. The DNA of the CDR3 is TGCGCCAGCAGCTTTGAGCCCAGACGGGACTATGGCTACACCTTC.